The 16 T cell receptor beta chains below were found in one sample sequenced in a study of OX40 agonist ivuxolimab in advanced cancers. Clones were read by immunoSEQ multiplex PCR, and TCRdb kept only the in-frame ones, dropping some. The sample gives about 83,000 clones, roughly 85% of which show up once; 0.5% to 0.8% is in the top ten. Sequencing used CD4+ or CD8+ T cells sorted from blood, obtained in a trial of the OX40 agonist ivuxolimab. The source is an adult with an advanced solid tumor such as melanoma, head and neck, liver or kidney cancer.

The V gene is TRBV5-1, the J gene TRBJ2-3; D might be TRBD1 or TRBD2, each matching 5 bases. Germline V gene sequence: CDR1 SGHRS, CDR2 YFSETQ. The V end was cut by 5 bases, the J end by 7 bases, with 17 bases between. The CDR3 consists of 14 residues. CDR3 sequence reads: CASSSGTTIYTQYF. CDR3 DNA sequence: TGCGCCAGCAGTTCCGGGACCACCATTTATACGCAGTATTTT.

V is TRBV21-1 and J is TRBJ1-6. TRBV21-1 is annotated as a pseudogene. The CDR3 contains 16 residues. CDR3 sequence: CASSFEPIPNNSPLHF. CDR3 coding DNA: TGTGCCAGCAGCTTTGAACCGATCCCAAATAATTCACCCCTCCACTTT.

This clone was picked up a small number of times. This chain uses TRBV18 with TRBJ2-2; TRBD1 might be the D (6 bases). CDR1 and CDR2 from the germline V gene are KGHSH and LQKENI. V was trimmed by 2 bases and J by 3 bases, leaving 19 bases between them. CDR3 length: 18 amino acids. CDR3 residues: CASSPSQGSDADTGELFF. DNA for the CDR3: TGTGCCAGCTCACCATCTCAGGGGTCGGATGCGGACACCGGGGAGCTGTTTTTT.

The rearrangement links TRBV11-2 to TRBJ2-6; D is perhaps TRBD1 (5 bases). CDR1 and CDR2 (germline): SGHAT, FQNNGV. V was clipped by 5 bases and J by 10 bases, with 21 bases between them. This CDR3 is 16 amino acids long. The DNA of the CDR3 is TGTGCCAGCAGCCGAGGTTCATCGGACACCTGGAACGTCCTGACTTTC. The encoded protein is CASSRGSSDTWNVLTF.

This chain links TRBV7-2 with TRBJ2-3; 10 bases are shared with TRBD2. This CDR3 has 18 amino acids. The J segment lost 3 bases and the V segment lost 1 base, leaving 10 bases of the junction unmatched. Germline V gene lookup returns CDR1 SGHTA and CDR2 FQGNSA. CDR3 in amino acids: CASSLVGSGGLTTDTQYF. The CDR3 DNA follows: TGTGCCAGCAGCTTAGTGGGTAGCGGGGGGCTGACTACAGATACGCAGTATTTT.

This clone was picked up a small number of times. The gene calls are TRBV30 and TRBJ1-6; 10 nucleotides line up with TRBD1. Germline V gene lookup returns CDR1 GTSNPN and CDR2 SVGIG (reference sequence). The CDR3 extends over 15 amino acids. V dropped 3 bases and J dropped 11; count of bases not matched to a gene: 10. The chain's CDR3 is CAWSHFDRGRTPLHF. CDR3 nucleotide sequence: TGTGCCTGGAGCCATTTCGACAGGGGGCGGACACCCCTCCACTTT.

This clone was seen a few times. The chain couples TRBV5-6 to TRBJ2-2, with 13 nucleotides matching TRBD2. With 1 base clipped from V and 6 bases from J, the junction kept 6 bases outside the gene matches. Germline CDR1 SGHDT, CDR2 YYEEEE. The CDR3 length is 17 residues. CDR3 sequence (DNA): TGTGCCAGCAGCTTGACTAGCGGGGGGGCCATCGCCGGGGAGCTGTTTTTT. Encoded protein: CASSLTSGGAIAGELFF.

This chain connects TRBV5-8 to TRBJ1-6; D is uncertain. Trimming removed 0 bases at V and 3 bases at J, with 10 bases between. The CDR3 is made up of 16 amino acids. CDR1 and CDR2 (germline): SGHTS, YDEGEE. CDR3 amino acids: CASSLGGHVYNSPLHF. The CDR3 DNA follows: TGTGCCAGCAGCTTGGGTGGGCATGTCTATAATTCACCCCTCCACTTT.

The count of this clone is one. V usage is TRBV5-1 and J usage is TRBJ2-2; 9 nucleotides agree with TRBD2. CDR3 length: 17 residues. V dropped 2 bases and J dropped 7; count of bases not matched to a gene: 12. CDR1 SGHRS and CDR2 YFSETQ come from the germline V gene. CDR3 amino acids: CASSFDSGGTQSGELFF. CDR3 sequence (DNA): TGCGCCAGCAGCTTTGATAGCGGGGGCACACAGAGCGGGGAGCTGTTTTTT.

This clone is deemed medium-sized. This chain uses TRBV29-1 with TRBJ1-2; 8 bases are shared with TRBD1. Germline trimming cut 7 bases from V and 5 bases from J; bases unmatched to any gene: 9. The germline V gene has CDR1 SQVTM and CDR2 ANQGSEA. The CDR3 runs 13 residues. The CDR3 region has the DNA TGCAGCGCACCGACAGGGGCCCAATATGGCTACACCTTC. It codes for CSAPTGAQYGYTF.

Concerning this clone: Other DNA variants within this sample encode the same CDR3. V gene TRBV7-2 combines with J gene TRBJ2-5; TRBD2 matches 7 bases. J gave up 2 bases and V 2 bases, and 2 bases lay outside the gene matches. This CDR3 comprises 14 residues. CDR1 SGHTA and CDR2 FQGNSA come from the germline V gene. The CDR3 bases are TGTGCCAGCAGCTTAACCGGGGGGCAAGAGACCCAGTACTTC. Translating it yields CASSLTGGQETQYF.

Here the CDR3 DNA reads TGTGCCAGCTCCCGAAATGGGAACAATCAGCCCCAGCATTTT. It codes for CASSRNGNNQPQHF. The J gene is TRBJ1-5, the V gene TRBV18; D call uncertain. Germline V lookup: CDR1 KGHSH, CDR2 LQKENI. V was shortened by 6 bases and J by 3 bases, with 12 bases between the two germline ends. The CDR3 runs to 14 residues.

V and J are TRBV5-1 and TRBJ1-6; weak D call: TRBD1 (5 bases). The V gene lost 3 bases and the J gene lost 8 bases, with 12 bases spanning the gap. Germline V gives CDR1 SGHRS, CDR2 YFSETQ. CDR3 length: 14 amino acids. For the CDR3, the DNA is TGCGCCAGCAGCTACAGGAGCGTGGATTCACCCCTCCACTTT. It encodes CASSYRSVDSPLHF.

This rearrangement joins TRBV4-3 to TRBJ2-1, with D possibly matching TRBD2 (6 bases). V lost 0 bases and J 9 bases, leaving 21 bases between the germline ends. This CDR3 comprises 17 residues. Germline V gene data show CDR1 as LGHNA and CDR2 as YSLEER. The CDR3 DNA is TGCGCCAGCAGCCAAGATGCAAGCCCAGGCGCCGGGGGTGAGCAGTTCTTC. Amino acids: CASSQDASPGAGGEQFF.

This clone came up once. The J gene is TRBJ2-1, the V gene TRBV30, with 9 bases fitting TRBD1. V shed 2 bases and J 3 bases; nucleotides not matched to a gene: 5. From germline, CDR1 is GTSNPN and CDR2 SVGIG (reference sequence). The CDR3 has 15 residues. The CDR3 region has the DNA TGTGCCTGGAGTCTACCGGGACAGGGCTACAATGAGCAGTTCTTC. Encoded protein: CAWSLPGQGYNEQFF.

The chain combines TRBV27 with TRBJ2-3, with D uncertain. The V and J ends lost 11 bases and 6 bases respectively, with 12 bases between them. The CDR3 consists of 11 residues. In germline, CDR1 is MNHEY, CDR2 SMNVEV (reference sequence). Here the CDR3 DNA reads TGTGCCGCCAGCAATAGGGATACGCAGTATTTT. Encoded protein: CAASNRDTQYF.